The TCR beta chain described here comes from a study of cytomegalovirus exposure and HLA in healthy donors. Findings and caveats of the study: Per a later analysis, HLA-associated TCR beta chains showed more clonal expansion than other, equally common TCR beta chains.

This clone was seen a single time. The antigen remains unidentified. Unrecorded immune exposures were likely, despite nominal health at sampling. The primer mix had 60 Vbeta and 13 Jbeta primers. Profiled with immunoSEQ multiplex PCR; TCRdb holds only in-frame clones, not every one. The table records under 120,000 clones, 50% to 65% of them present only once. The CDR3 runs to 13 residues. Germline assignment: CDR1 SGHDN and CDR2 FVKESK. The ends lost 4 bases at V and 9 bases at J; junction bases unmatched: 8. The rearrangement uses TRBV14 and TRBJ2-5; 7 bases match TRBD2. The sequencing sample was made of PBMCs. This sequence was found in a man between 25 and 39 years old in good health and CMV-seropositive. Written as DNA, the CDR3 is TGTGCCAGCAGCCCGTCGGCCCGGGGGGCCCAGTACTTC. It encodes CASSPSARGAQYF. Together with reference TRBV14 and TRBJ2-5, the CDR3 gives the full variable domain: EAGVTQFPSHSVIEKGQTVTLRCDPISGHDNLYWYRRVMGKEIKFLLHFVKESKQDESGMPNNRFLAERTGGTYSTLKVQPAELEDSGVYFCASSPSARGAQYFGPGTRLLVL.